The present TCR beta chain was sequenced within a study of cytomegalovirus exposure and HLA in healthy donors (dated by TCRdb to about 2017). Background on the whole study: According to an earlier analysis of several hundred of the donors, some 180 million T cells yielded roughly 100 million unique TCR beta sequences and less than 300 Gb of sequence data. A later genetic analysis used genome-wide SNP genotypes for about 60% of the roughly 700 donors, treating that subset as a discovery cohort. Among about 360 genotyped donors of the cohort, an average of approximately 240,000 unique TCR beta nucleotide sequences were sequenced per donor, roughly 20% of them non-productive. A later analysis re-examined previously published TCR beta repertoires from 600 to 700 donors and added high-resolution HLA genotyping to investigate patterns of TCR occurrence. Because of strong linkage in the cohort, roughly 5 DR-DQ haplotypes were treated as single units for association and clustering. Among the roughly 400 genotyped donors, roughly 80% belonged to the genetic ancestry cluster associated with self-reported Caucasian donors. HLA typing covered class I and class II loci at four-digit resolution. Around 320 gigabases of sequencing data and tens of millions of unique TCR sequences were included in an early release covering about 700 HLA-typed donors. Along with the 666-subject first cohort, a separate validation cohort of over a hundred different subjects was used. All discovery cohort repertoires had been generated using a single sequencing platform. To predict cytomegalovirus infection status, the study brought together high-throughput TCR immunosequencing, statistical association of individual TCRs with disease status, and machine learning. An earlier analysis of some 500 of the donors used high-throughput TCR beta sequencing to judge whether each TCR beta V gene segment behaved as functional or pseudogenic. Using immunosequencing, the study profiled T cell repertoires from 666 subjects and related those repertoires to cytomegalovirus serostatus. Donor age, sex, ethnicity and CMV serostatus were compiled alongside the repertoire data. In the later analysis, no new phenotypic data were used to find candidate immune exposures; instead, reliance was placed on TCR beta sequences and their occurrence across donors. The number of donors typed differed by locus, with 629-630 for A, B, C, DRB1 and DQB1, 522 for DQA1, 600 to 610 for DPA1, and some 450 for DPB1. The study aimed to test whether signatures of past pathogen exposure could be identified by cataloging public T cell receptors.

The cohort comprised hundreds of healthy bone marrow donors. At the time of sampling, every cohort member was nominally healthy, though immune exposures that went unrecorded were likely present. The donor tested CMV seropositive and was one of the 289 seropositive cohort members. Each donor provided a peripheral blood sample, and peripheral blood mononuclear cells were used for TCR beta sequencing. The Qiagen DNeasy Blood Extraction Kit was used to extract genomic DNA from the blood cell samples. Study-wide conclusions, independent of this receptor: The classifier was reported to diagnose cytomegalovirus status with high specificity and sensitivity in both the original and validation cohorts. A group of highly shared sequence variants was considered likely to be a technical artifact of the sequencing pipeline. This cohort had only TCR beta chains sequenced, and the lack of alpha or paired-chain data limited which features could be detected. The only immune exposure information available for the cohort was CMV serostatus. In a later analysis, TCR association rates were found to vary across HLA loci, with the most associated TCRs seen for DRB1 alleles and the fewest for HLA-C alleles. Because some donors lacked HLA typing at each locus, the association tests relied only on the typed subset. In the study, 150 to 200 TCR beta chains were listed as associated with cytomegalovirus. Because counts were too low, approximately 18 rarely observed V segments, including chromosome 9 orphons, were excluded from the earlier analysis of a few hundred of the donors. According to a later analysis, parvovirus B19, influenza, CMV and Epstein-Barr virus appeared linked to several top co-occurrence clusters. Strong co-occurrence of HLA alleles, especially DR and DQ, made assigning TCR associations to individual alleles difficult. A later genetic analysis associated a missense DCLRE1C variant with V-gene and J-gene trimming of TCR beta chains, and an independent cohort replicated the association. In a later analysis, HLA-associated TCR beta chains were found to be more clonally expanded and to have lower generation probabilities than equally common non-associated chains. Across donors, most TCR sequences were observed very rarely, whereas some public TCRs were present in many individuals. The presence/absence analyses assumed that sequencing depth was roughly uniform across donors, and that assumption may not be true. In a later analysis, most CMV-associated TCR beta chains were found to appear HLA-restricted, with HLA associations seemingly driven largely by CMV exposure. Correlated functional status among segregating V segments might be attributable to linkage disequilibrium, but an unknown experimental factor could not be ruled out. According to the authors, the approach could potentially be generalized to other disease states and immunological phenotypes. In an earlier analysis of around 500 of the donors, most TCR beta V segments appeared in productive rearrangements about 90% or about 30% of the time, broadly matching IMGT annotations. In vitro tests confirmed that a few of the cytomegalovirus-associated TCR beta chains recognize cytomegalovirus antigens. At a false discovery rate of 0.05, a later analysis linked about 16,000 TCR beta sequences to specific HLA alleles. Compared with the approximately 670-donor mean, donors in an Asian-associated ancestry cluster had fewer N-insertions in productive TCRs, according to a later genetic analysis. A further reported finding was that TCR beta sequences accurately predicted the HLA-A and HLA-B alleles for most subjects in the first cohort.

The library was generated by the immunoSEQ multiplex PCR assay. The multiplex PCR relied on a mix of 60 forward primers for TCR Vbeta segments and 13 reverse primers for TCR Jbeta segments. A multiplex PCR assay on genomic DNA amplified the CDR3 region of rearranged TCR beta genes. Amplified TCR beta libraries were sequenced as 87-base-pair reads on the Illumina HiSeq System. The authors' analysis ran thus. In a later analysis, tens of millions of unique TCR beta chains were counted across the 690 or so repertoires, and around 10 million of these chains were shared by at least two donors. To remove PCR and sequencing errors, raw reads were error-corrected and collapsed into unique sequences using a nearest-neighbor algorithm that merged closely related sequences. CDR3 sequences were aligned to IMGT reference sequences to assign V, D and J gene segments. For a sequence to be retained, at least a six-nucleotide match to both a V gene segment and a J gene segment was required. Rearrangements were classified as productive when the CDR3 lacked stop codons and remained in frame with V and J, and all other rearrangements were classified as non-productive. CDR3 was defined according to IMGT convention as the region running from the second conserved V-encoded cysteine to the conserved J-encoded phenylalanine. The earlier analysis of about 620 of the donors excluded sequences that lacked an unambiguous match to a single V gene segment. An earlier analysis of 587 of the donors classified V segments as functional when productive rearrangements were above 56.7% and as segregating when the standard deviation between donors was above 5%. A statistical classification framework was developed to diagnose cytomegalovirus status using the catalog of TCR beta chain sequences. V and J gene assignment, in a later analysis, came from comparing TCR nucleotide sequences with IMGT/GENE-DB human TR gene sequences. The TCRdist pipeline was used in a later analysis to assign CDR3 sequences and most-parsimonious VDJ recombination scenarios. A later analysis defined each TCR beta chain by its CDR3 amino acid sequence plus V-gene family, and excluded reads lacking a unique V-gene family. To address suspected cross-contamination and a sequencing artifact, a later analysis removed approximately 600 highly shared, low-generation-probability nucleotide sequences. In a later analysis, a clonal expansion index was calculated for each public chain from normalized within-repertoire ranks of inferred template counts. Generation probabilities in a later analysis came from a VDJ recombination model fitted to out-of-frame rearrangements, and those results were checked against IGoR. In a later analysis, hypergeometric tests were used to score TCR-TCR, TCR-HLA and TCR-CMV co-occurrence, with a repertoire-size bias correction applied to TCR pairs. In a later analysis, false discovery rates were estimated by permuting HLA or CMV assignments 20 times. In a later analysis, co-occurring TCRs were grouped with DBSCAN, and TCRdist sequence similarity was added when clustering was performed within HLA-allele-positive subsets. Repertoires with fewer than 30,000 or more than 120,000 public chains were left out of co-occurrence clustering, as were about 5 repertoires with anomalous nucleotide sharing. Drawn from immuneACCESS, this table holds only the in-frame rearrangements with V and J called that TCRdb kept. Clones are partly lost; checked studies trace under half to an unresolved V gene and leave the rest unexplained. The V and J calls and clone size come from that table; D and trimming were worked out from the DNA. The sample data list fewer than 70,000 clones, and 65% to 70% of these were observed just once. The ten largest clones add up to 14% of the sample.

This clone was picked up a small number of times. Its antigen target is currently unknown. Qualities for individual bases were not recorded, and no much larger clone is one base off. The material sequenced was PBMCs. This clonotype was obtained from a male donor in good health and CMV-seropositive.

The base sequence is TGTGCCAGCAGCGTCCGGGACAGGGGCGGGAATGAGCAGTTCTTC. This gives the protein CASSVRDRGGNEQFF. The V gene is TRBV5-5 and the J gene is TRBJ2-1, and 10 junctional nucleotides match TRBD1. V is pruned by 4 bases and J by 7 bases, leaving 8 bases of the junction without a gene match. From a lookup of the germline V gene (reference sequence), CDR1 and CDR2 are SGHKS and YYEKEE. Counted from cysteine to phenylalanine, this CDR3 has 15 amino acids. Only the CDR3 portion is preserved as DNA: 45 bases, with reading frame beginning at the first base.